What follows is one TCR beta chain and its context. Its antigen is as yet unknown. The data belong to a study of blood T cells in healthy people across ages. Study-wide points: Both higher diversity and more naive CD4+ cells marked long-lived donors when set against aged donors.

The V end lost 5 bases, the J end lost 4 bases, and 15 bases lay between the germline ends. Germline V gene sequence: CDR1 SEHNR, CDR2 FQNEAQ (reference sequence). The CDR3 sequence is 14 residues long. The authors ran a second PCR of about 7 to 11 cycles using a sample-barcoded 5' primer and a J-beta primer mix. Each CDR3 protein gets one entry after TCRdb re-called the 5' RACE reads with MiXCR. This sample has about 1.7 million distinct CDR3 sequences, with 28% found just once. Sequencing used blood. V usage is TRBV7-9 and J usage is TRBJ2-7, with no clear D. The receptor was derived from a woman aged 25 to 39 in good health. The CDR3 DNA follows: TGTGCCAGCAGCCCGACTTCCATTTCGTACGAGCAGTACTTC. Protein: CASSPTSISYEQYF.